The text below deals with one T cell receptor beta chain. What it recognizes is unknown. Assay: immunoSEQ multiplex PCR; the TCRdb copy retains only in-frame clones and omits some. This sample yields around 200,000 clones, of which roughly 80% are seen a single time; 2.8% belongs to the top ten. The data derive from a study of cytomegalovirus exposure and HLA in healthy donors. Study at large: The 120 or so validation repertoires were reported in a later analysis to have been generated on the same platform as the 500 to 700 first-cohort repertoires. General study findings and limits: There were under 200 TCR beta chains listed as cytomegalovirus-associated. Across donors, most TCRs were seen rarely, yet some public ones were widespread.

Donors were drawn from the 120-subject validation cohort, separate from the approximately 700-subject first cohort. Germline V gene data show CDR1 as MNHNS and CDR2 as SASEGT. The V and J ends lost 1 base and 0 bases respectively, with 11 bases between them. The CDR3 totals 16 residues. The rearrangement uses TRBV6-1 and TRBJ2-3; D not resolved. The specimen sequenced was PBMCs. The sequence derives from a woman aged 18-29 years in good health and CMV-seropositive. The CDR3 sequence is CASSEERSASTDTQYF. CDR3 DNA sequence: TGTGCCAGCAGTGAAGAAAGGTCAGCGAGCACAGATACGCAGTATTTT.